These T cell receptor beta chains were read from a single sample in a study of regulatory T cells in long-lasting Graves disease. Each CDR3 protein is one row after TCRdb ran MiXCR on the multiplex PCR reads. The sample yields roughly 300,000 distinct CDR3 sequences, about 18% seen once. Sequences were derived from peripheral blood mononuclear cells (PBMCs), sampled when the disease was refractory, from a patient treated with antithyroid drugs. The source is a female donor with Graves disease. CDR3s include the opening cysteine and the closing phenylalanine or tryptophan. Each record gives: V gene, D gene, J gene, CDR3 length, clone size, CDR3 protein, CDR3 DNA. D genes are given only for firm matches. Not every row has a clone size; where given, it reads once, few, many or a size class.

V: TRBV7-2
D: -
J: TRBJ2-6
length: 17
size: many
CDR3: CASSETGDFMGANVLTF
DNA: TGTGCCAGCAGCGAAACAGGGGACTTCATGGGGGCCAACGTCCTGACTTTC

V: TRBV5-1
D: TRBD1
J: TRBJ1-2
length: 15
size: many
CDR3: CASSPGGGQGYGYTF
DNA: TGCGCCAGCAGCCCCGGTGGCGGACAGGGCTATGGCTACACCTTC

V: TRBV11-2
D: TRBD1
J: TRBJ2-7
length: 15
size: -
CDR3: CASSFGTGGLDEQYF
DNA: TGTGCCAGCAGCTTCGGGACAGGGGGTTTGGACGAGCAGTACTTC

V: TRBV7-3
D: -
J: TRBJ2-7
length: 15
size: -
CDR3: CASSLSGGGLYEQYF
DNA: TGTGCCAGCAGCCTTAGCGGAGGGGGGCTCTACGAGCAGTACTTC

V: TRBV7-6
D: -
J: TRBJ2-5
length: 15
size: many
CDR3: CASSSLQGPQETQYF
DNA: TGTGCCAGCAGCTCACTCCAGGGGCCTCAAGAGACCCAGTACTTC

V: TRBV19
D: -
J: TRBJ1-5
length: 15
size: few
CDR3: CASYWGGGAGQPQHF
DNA: TGTGCCAGCTATTGGGGAGGGGGGGCAGGACAGCCCCAGCATTTT

V: TRBV29-1
D: -
J: TRBJ2-7
length: 12
size: -
CDR3: CSAGGGSYEQYF
DNA: TGCAGCGCCGGAGGCGGGTCCTACGAGCAGTACTTC

V: TRBV28
D: TRBD1
J: TRBJ2-6
length: 16
size: many
CDR3: CASRPWDSSGANVLTF
DNA: TGTGCCAGCAGACCTTGGGACAGCTCTGGGGCCAACGTCCTGACTTTC

V: TRBV7-2
D: -
J: TRBJ1-5
length: 15
size: many
CDR3: CASSSRLGGNQPQHF
DNA: TGTGCCAGCAGCTCCCGGTTGGGGGGCAATCAGCCCCAGCATTTT

V: TRBV5-1
D: -
J: TRBJ1-2
length: 11
size: few
CDR3: CAQLPERRYTF
DNA: TGCGCCCAACTCCCGGAGCGGCGCTACACCTTC

V: TRBV3-1
D: -
J: TRBJ1-1
length: 14
size: many
CDR3: CASSPDVGNTEAFF
DNA: TGTGCCAGCAGCCCGGACGTGGGAAACACTGAAGCTTTCTTT

V: TRBV12-3/TRBV12-4
D: -
J: TRBJ1-1
length: 12
size: many
CDR3: CASSQRGTEAFF
DNA: TGTGCCAGCAGCCAAAGGGGAACTGAAGCTTTCTTT

V: TRBV11-3
D: -
J: TRBJ1-1
length: 14
size: many
CDR3: CASSSASRRGEAFF
DNA: TGTGCCAGCAGCTCCGCATCCCGGCGGGGTGAAGCTTTCTTT

V: TRBV28
D: -
J: TRBJ2-7
length: 14
size: many
CDR3: CASTLHGEYYEQYF
DNA: TGTGCCAGCACCCTACACGGAGAGTACTACGAGCAGTACTTC

V: TRBV12-3/TRBV12-4
D: -
J: TRBJ2-7
length: 14
size: -
CDR3: CASTPGRGSYEQYF
DNA: TGTGCCAGCACCCCGGGTAGGGGTTCCTACGAGCAGTACTTC

V: TRBV20-1
D: TRBD1
J: TRBJ2-5
length: 15
size: many
CDR3: CSAFRGQFGAETQYF
DNA: TGCAGTGCGTTCAGGGGACAGTTCGGGGCTGAGACCCAGTACTTC

V: TRBV6-2/TRBV6-3
D: -
J: TRBJ1-2
length: 13
size: few
CDR3: CASKAGGGYGYTF
DNA: TGTGCCAGCAAGGCGGGGGGCGGCTATGGCTACACCTTC

V: TRBV7-3
D: -
J: TRBJ1-3
length: 15
size: few
CDR3: CASSPGRNSGNTIYF
DNA: TGTGCCAGCAGCCCGGGACGGAACTCTGGAAACACCATATATTTT

V: TRBV7-2
D: -
J: TRBJ2-2
length: 13
size: many
CDR3: CASSLRGDGELFF
DNA: TGTGCCAGCAGCTTAAGGGGGGACGGGGAGCTGTTTTTT

V: TRBV6-1
D: TRBD1
J: TRBJ2-7
length: 14
size: many
CDR3: CASITGTGSYEQYF
DNA: TGTGCCAGCATTACCGGGACAGGGTCTTACGAGCAGTACTTC

V: TRBV30
D: -
J: TRBJ1-2
length: 12
size: many
CDR3: CAWSFRTNGYTF
DNA: TGTGCCTGGAGTTTTAGAACGAATGGCTACACCTTC

V: TRBV7-3
D: -
J: TRBJ2-1
length: 13
size: -
CDR3: CASSKDGGNEQFF
DNA: TGTGCCAGCAGCAAAGATGGCGGCAATGAGCAGTTCTTC

V: TRBV27
D: -
J: TRBJ2-7
length: 15
size: many
CDR3: CASKLTWDDSYEQYF
DNA: TGTGCCAGCAAACTAACATGGGACGATTCCTACGAGCAGTACTTC

V: TRBV28
D: TRBD1
J: TRBJ1-1
length: 16
size: -
CDR3: CASSFPGQGMNTEAFF
DNA: TGTGCCAGCAGTTTTCCGGGACAGGGGATGAACACTGAAGCTTTCTTT

V: TRBV4-2
D: TRBD1
J: TRBJ1-5
length: 15
size: -
CDR3: CASSQSDRVDQPQHF
DNA: TGTGCCAGCAGCCAATCCGACAGGGTCGATCAGCCCCAGCATTTT

V: TRBV9
D: -
J: TRBJ1-4
length: 16
size: many
CDR3: CASSLDRGITNEKLFF
DNA: TGTGCCAGCAGCCTCGACCGAGGGATCACTAATGAAAAACTGTTTTTT